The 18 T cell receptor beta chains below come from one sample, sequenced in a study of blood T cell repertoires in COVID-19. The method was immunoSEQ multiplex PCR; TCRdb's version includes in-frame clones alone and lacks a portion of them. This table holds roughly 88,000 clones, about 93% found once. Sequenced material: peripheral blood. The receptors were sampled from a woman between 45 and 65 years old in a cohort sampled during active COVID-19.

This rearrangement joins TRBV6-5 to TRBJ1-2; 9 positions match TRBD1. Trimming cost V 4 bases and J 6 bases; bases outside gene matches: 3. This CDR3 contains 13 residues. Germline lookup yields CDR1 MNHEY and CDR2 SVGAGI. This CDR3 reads CASSFRDRDGYTF. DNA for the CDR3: TGTGCCAGCAGTTTCCGGGACAGGGATGGCTACACCTTC.

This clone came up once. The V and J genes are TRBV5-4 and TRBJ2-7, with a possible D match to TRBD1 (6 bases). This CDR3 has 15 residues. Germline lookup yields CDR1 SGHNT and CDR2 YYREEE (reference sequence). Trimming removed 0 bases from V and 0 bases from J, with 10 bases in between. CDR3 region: CASSLGGQSSYEQYF. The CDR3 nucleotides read TGTGCCAGCAGCTTGGGGGGGCAGAGCTCCTACGAGCAGTACTTC.

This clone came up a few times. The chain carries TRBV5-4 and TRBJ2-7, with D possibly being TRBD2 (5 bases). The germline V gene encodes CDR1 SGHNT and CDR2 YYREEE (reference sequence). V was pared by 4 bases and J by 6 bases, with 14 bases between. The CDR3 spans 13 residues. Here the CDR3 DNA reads TGTGCCAGCAGCCTGGTCGAGGAGGCCGAGCAGTACTTC. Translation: CASSLVEEAEQYF.

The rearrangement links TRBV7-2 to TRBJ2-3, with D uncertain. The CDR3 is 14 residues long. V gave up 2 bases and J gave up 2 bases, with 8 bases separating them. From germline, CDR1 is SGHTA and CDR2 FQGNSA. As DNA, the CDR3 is TGTGCCAGCAGCTTATTACTCCACACAGATACGCAGTATTTT. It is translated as CASSLLLHTDTQYF.

The DNA of the CDR3 is TGTGCCAGCAGCCAAGCCCCGTGGACAGGGGGCGGCGAGCAGTACTTC. It encodes CASSQAPWTGGGEQYF. This chain connects TRBV3-1 (or the pseudogene TRBV3-2) to TRBJ2-7; 11 nucleotides match TRBD1. The CDR3 sequence is 16 residues long. The trim removed 1 base at V and 6 bases at J, leaving 8 bases unmatched. Germline lookup yields CDR1 LGHDT and CDR2 YNNKEL (reference sequence).

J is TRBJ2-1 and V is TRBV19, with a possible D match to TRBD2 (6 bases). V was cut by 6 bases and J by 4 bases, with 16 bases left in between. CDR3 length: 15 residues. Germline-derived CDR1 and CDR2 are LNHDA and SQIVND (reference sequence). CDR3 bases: TGTGCCAGTAGCGAAAGCGGGCAGACTTACAATGAGCAGTTCTTC. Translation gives CASSESGQTYNEQFF.

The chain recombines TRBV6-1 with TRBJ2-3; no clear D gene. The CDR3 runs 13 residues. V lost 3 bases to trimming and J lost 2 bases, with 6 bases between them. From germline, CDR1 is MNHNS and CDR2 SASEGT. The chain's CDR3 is CASSDLYTDTQYF. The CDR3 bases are TGTGCCAGCAGTGATTTGTACACAGATACGCAGTATTTT.

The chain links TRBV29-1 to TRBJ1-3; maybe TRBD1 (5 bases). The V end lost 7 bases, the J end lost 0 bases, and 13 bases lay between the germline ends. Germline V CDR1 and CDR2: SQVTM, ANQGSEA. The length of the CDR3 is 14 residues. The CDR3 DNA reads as TGCAGCGCCGAAGACAGTTACTCTGGAAACACCATATATTTT. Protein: CSAEDSYSGNTIYF.

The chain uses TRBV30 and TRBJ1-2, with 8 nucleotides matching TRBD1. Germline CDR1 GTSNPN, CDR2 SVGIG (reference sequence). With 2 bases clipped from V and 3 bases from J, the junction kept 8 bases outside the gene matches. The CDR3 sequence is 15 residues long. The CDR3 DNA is TGTGCCTGGAGTTCACAGGGGGGGGCGCACTATGGCTACACCTTC. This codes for CAWSSQGGAHYGYTF.

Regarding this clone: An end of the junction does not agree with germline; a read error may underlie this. CDR3 in DNA: TGTGCCATCGGTGAGAGGACTAGCGGGAGTCCCTACTACGAGCAGTACTTC. Protein sequence: CAIGERTSGSPYYEQYF. The V gene is TRBV10-3, the J gene TRBJ2-7, with TRBD2 identical over 13 bases. This CDR3 is built from 17 residues. Germline assignment: CDR1 ENHRY and CDR2 SYGVKD.

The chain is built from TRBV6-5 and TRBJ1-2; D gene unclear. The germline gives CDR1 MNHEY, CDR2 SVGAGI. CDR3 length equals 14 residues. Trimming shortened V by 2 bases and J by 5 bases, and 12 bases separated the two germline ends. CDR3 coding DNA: TGTGCCAGCAGTTACCAACAGTACGGTTATGGCTACACCTTC. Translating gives CASSYQQYGYGYTF.

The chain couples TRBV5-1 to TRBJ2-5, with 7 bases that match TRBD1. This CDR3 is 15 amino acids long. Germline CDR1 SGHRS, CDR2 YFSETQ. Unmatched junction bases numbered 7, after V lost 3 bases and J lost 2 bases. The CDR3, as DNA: TGCGCCAGCAGCTCATGGACAGGCGTACAAGAGACCCAGTACTTC. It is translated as CASSSWTGVQETQYF.

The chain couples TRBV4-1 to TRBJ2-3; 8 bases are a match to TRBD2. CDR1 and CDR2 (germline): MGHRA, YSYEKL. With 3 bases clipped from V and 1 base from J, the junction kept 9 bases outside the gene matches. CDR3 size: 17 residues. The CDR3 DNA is TGCGCCAGCAGCCACCTAAAGCGGGAGAGGGGCACAGATACGCAGTATTTT. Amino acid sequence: CASSHLKRERGTDTQYF.

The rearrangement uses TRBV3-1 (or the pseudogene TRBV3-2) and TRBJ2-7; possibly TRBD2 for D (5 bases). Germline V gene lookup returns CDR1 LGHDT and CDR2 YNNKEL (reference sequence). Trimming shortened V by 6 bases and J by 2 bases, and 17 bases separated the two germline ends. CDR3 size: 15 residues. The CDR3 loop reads CASSPTRGLTYEQYF. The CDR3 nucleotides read TGTGCCAGCAGTCCCACTAGAGGTTTAACCTACGAGCAGTACTTC.

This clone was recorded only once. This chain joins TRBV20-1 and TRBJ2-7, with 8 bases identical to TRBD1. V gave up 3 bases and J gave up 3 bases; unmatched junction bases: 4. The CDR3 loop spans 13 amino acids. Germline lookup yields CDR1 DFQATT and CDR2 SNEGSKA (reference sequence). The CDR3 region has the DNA TGCAGTGCTAGTACGGGACAGGACTACGAGCAGTACTTC. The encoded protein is CSASTGQDYEQYF.

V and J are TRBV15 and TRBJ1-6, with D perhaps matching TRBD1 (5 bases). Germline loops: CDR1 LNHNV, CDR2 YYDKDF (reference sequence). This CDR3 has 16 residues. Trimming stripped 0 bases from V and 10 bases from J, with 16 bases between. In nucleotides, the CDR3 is TGTGCCACCAGCAGAGAGGCTGGGGCAGGGTGGTCACCCCTCCACTTT. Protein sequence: CATSREAGAGWSPLHF.

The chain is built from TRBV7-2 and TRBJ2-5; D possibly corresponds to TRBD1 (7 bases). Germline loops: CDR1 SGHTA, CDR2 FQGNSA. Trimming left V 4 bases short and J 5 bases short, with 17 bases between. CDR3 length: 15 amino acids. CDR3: CASSYGQVGGETQYF. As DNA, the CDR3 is TGTGCCAGCAGCTATGGACAGGTGGGAGGTGAGACCCAGTACTTC. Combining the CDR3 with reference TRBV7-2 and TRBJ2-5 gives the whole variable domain GAGVSQSPSNKVTEKGKDVELRCDPISGHTALYWYRQSLGQGLEFLIYFQGNSAPDKSGLPSDRFSAERTGGSVSTLTIQRTQQEDSAVYLCASSYGQVGGETQYFGPGTRLLVL.

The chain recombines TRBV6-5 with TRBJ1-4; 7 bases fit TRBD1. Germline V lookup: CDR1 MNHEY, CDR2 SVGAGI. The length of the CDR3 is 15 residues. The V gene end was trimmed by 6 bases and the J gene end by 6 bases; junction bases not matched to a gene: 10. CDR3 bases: TGTGCCAGCAGCCGAAAGGGACAGCCTGATGAAAAACTGTTTTTT. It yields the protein CASSRKGQPDEKLFF.